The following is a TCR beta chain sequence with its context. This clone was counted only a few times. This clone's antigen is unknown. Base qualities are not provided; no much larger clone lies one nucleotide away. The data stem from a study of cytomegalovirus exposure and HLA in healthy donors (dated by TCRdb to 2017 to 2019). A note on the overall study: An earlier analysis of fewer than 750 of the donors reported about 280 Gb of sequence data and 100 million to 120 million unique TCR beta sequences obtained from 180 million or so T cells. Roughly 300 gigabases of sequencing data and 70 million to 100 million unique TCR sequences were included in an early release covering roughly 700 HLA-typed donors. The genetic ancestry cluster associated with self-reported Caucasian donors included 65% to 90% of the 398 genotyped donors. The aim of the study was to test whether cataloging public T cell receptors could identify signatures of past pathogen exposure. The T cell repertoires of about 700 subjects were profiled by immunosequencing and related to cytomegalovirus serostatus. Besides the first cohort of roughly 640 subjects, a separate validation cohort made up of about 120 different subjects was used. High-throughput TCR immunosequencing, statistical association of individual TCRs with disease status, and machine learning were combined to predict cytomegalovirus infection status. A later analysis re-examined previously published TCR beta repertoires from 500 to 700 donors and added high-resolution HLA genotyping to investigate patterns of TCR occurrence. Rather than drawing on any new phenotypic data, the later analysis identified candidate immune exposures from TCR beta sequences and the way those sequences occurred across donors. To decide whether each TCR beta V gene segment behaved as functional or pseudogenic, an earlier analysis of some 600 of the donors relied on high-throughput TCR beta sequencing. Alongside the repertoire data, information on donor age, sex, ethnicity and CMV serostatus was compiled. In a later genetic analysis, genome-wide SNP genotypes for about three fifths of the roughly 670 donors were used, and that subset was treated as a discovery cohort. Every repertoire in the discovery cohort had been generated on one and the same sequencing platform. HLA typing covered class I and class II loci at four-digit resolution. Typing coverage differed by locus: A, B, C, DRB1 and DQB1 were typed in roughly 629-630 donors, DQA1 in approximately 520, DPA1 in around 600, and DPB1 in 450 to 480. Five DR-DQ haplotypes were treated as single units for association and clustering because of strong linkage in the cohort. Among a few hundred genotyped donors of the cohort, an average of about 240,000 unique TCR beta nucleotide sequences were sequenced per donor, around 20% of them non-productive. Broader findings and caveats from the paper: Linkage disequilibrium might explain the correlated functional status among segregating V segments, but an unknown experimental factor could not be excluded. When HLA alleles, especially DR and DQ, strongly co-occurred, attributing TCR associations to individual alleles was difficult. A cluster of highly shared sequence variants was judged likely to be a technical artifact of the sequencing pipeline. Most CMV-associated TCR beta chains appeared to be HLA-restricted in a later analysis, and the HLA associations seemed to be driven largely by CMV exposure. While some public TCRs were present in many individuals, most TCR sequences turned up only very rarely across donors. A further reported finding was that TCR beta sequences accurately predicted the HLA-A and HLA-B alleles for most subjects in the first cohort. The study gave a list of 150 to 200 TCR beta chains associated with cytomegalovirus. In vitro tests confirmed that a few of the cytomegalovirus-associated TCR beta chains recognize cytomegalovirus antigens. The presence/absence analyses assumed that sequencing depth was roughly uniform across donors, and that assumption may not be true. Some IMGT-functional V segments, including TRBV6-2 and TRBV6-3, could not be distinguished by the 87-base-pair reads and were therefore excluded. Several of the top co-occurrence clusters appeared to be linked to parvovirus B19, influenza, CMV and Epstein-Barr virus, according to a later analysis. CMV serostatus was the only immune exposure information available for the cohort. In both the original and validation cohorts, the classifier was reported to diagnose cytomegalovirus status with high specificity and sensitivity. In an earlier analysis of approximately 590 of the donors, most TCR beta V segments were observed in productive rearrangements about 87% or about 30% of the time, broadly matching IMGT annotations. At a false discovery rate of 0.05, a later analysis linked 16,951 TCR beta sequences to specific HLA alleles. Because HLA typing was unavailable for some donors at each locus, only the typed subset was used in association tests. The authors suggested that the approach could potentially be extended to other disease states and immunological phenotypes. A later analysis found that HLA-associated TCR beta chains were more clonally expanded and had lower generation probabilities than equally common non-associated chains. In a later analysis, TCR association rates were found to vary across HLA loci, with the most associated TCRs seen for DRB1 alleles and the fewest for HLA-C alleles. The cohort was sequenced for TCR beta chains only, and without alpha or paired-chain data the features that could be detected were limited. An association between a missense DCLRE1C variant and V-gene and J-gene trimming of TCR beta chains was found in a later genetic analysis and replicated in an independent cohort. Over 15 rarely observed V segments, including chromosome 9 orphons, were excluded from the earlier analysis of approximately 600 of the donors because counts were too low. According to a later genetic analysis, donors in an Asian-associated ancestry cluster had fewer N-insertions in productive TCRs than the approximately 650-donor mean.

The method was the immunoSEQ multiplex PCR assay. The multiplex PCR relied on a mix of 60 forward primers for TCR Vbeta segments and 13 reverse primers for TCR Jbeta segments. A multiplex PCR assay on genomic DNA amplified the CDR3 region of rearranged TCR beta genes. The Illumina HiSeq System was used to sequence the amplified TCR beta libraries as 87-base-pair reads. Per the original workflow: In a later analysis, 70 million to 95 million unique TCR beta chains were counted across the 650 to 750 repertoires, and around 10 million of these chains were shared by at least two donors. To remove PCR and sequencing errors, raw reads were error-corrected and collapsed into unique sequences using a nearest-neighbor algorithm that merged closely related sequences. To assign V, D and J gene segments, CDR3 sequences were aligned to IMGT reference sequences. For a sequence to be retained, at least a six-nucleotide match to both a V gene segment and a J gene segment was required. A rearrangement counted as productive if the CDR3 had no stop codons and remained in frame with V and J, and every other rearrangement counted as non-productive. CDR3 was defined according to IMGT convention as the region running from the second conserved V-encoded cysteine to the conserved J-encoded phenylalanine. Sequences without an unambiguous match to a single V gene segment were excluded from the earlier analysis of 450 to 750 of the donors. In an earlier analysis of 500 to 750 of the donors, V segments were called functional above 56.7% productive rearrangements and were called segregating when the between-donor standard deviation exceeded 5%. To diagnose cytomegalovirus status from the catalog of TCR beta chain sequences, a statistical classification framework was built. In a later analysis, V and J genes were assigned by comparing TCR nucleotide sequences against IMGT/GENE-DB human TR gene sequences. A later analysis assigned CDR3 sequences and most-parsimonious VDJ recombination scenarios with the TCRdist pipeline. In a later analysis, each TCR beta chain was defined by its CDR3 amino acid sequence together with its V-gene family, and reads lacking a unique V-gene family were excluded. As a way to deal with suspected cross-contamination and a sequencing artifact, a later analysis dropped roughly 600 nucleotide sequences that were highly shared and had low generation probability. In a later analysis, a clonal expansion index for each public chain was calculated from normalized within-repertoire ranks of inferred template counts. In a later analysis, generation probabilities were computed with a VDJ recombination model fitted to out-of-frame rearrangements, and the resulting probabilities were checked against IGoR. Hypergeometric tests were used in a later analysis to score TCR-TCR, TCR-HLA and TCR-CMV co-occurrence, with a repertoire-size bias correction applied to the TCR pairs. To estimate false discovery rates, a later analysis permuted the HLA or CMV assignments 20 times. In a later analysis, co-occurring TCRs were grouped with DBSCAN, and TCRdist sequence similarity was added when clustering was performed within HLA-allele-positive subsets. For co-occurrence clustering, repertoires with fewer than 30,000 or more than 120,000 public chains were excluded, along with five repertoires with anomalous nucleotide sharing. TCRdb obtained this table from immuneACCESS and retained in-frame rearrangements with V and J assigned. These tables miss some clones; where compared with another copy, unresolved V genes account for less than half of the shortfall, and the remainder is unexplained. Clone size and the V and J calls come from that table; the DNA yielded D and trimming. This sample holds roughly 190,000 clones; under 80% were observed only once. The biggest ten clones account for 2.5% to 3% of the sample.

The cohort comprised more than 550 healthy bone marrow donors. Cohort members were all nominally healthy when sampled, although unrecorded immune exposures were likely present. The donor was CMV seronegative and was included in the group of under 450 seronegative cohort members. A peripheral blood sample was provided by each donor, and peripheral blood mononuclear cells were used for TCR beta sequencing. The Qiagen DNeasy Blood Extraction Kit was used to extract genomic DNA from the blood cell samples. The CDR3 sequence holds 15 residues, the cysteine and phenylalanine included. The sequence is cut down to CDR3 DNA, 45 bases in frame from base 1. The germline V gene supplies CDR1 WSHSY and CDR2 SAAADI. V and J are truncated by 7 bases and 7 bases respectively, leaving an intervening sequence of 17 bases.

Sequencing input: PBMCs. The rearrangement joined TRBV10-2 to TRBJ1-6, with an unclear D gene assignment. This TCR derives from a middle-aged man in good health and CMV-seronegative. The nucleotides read TGCGCCAGCACCCCACAGCGGGGAGGAAATTCACCCCTCCACTTT. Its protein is CASTPQRGGNSPLHF.